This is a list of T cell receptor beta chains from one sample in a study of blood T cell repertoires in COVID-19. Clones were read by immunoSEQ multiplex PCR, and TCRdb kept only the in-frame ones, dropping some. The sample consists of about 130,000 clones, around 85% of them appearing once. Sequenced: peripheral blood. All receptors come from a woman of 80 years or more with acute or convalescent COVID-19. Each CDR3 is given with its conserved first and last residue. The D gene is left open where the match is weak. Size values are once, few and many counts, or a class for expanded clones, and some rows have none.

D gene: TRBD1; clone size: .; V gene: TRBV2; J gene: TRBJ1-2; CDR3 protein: CASSLQGTFGYTF; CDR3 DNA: TGTGCCAGCAGCCTACAGGGGACGTTCGGCTACACCTTC
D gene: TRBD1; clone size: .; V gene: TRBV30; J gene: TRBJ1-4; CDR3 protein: CAWSADRVSQKLFF; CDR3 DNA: TGTGCCTGGAGCGCGGACAGGGTCTCTCAAAAACTGTTTTTT
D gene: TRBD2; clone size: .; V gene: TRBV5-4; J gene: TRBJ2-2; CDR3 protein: CASSIGGGGPATGELFF; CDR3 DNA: TGTGCCAGCAGCATTGGCGGGGGGGGGCCCGCCACCGGGGAGCTGTTTTTT
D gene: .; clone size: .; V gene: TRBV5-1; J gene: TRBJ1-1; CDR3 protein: CASSRQGNTEAFF; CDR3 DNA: TGCGCCAGCAGCCGCCAGGGGAACACTGAAGCTTTCTTT
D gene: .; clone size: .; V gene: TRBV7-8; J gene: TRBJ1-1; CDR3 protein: CASSLDWSNLALNTEAFF; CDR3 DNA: TGTGCCAGCAGCTTAGACTGGTCCAACCTTGCCTTGAACACTGAAGCTTTCTTT
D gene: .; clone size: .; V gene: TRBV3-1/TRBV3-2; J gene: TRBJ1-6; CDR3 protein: CASSQGTFRPTNSPLHF; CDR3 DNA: TGTGCCAGCAGCCAAGGAACCTTCAGGCCTACCAATTCACCCCTCCACTTT
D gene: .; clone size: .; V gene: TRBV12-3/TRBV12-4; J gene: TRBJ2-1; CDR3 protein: CASSFLSEQFF; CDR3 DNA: TGTGCCAGCAGTTTCCTCAGTGAGCAGTTCTTC
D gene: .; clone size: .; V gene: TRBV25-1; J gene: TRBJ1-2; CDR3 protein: CASRGEGYYGYTF; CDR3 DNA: TGTGCCAGCAGAGGAGAGGGATACTATGGCTACACCTTC
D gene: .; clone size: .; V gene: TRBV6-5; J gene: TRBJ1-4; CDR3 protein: CASSYSRIGANEKLFF; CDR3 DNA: TGTGCCAGCAGTTACTCGCGGATAGGTGCTAATGAAAAACTGTTTTTT
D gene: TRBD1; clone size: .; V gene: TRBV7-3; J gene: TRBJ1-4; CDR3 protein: CASSRRTGVNEKLFF; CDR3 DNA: TGTGCCAGCAGCAGAAGGACAGGAGTGAATGAAAAACTGTTTTTT
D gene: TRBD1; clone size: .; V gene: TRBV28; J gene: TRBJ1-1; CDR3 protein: CASRTGGRNTEAFF; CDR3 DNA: TGTGCCAGCAGGACAGGGGGCAGGAACACTGAAGCTTTCTTT
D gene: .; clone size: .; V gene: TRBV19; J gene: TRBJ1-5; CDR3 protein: CASREMTGSLAQHF; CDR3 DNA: TGTGCCAGTAGGGAAATGACAGGCTCGCTGGCCCAGCATTTT
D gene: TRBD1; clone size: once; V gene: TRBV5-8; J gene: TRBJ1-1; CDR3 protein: CASSPKTGGYTEAFF; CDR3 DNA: TGTGCCAGCAGCCCGAAGACAGGGGGCTACACTGAAGCTTTCTTT